The rows below give T cell receptor beta chains drawn from one sample of a study of cytomegalovirus exposure and HLA in healthy donors. Assay used: immunoSEQ multiplex PCR; TCRdb lists only in-frame clones, some missing. The data contain about 100,000 clones, roughly 80% of them singletons. Sequencing was performed on PBMCs. The source is a male donor in good health and CMV-seropositive. Each CDR3 is given with its conserved first and last residue. A D gene is named only where the DNA matches it firmly. Clone size is shown for a subset of rows, as once, few, many or a class of expanded clone.

TRBD1	TRBV6-6	TRBJ1-5	-	TGTGCCAGCAGTTACGGGGGGGACAGGGGGAATCAGCCCCAGCATTTT	CASSYGGDRGNQPQHF
-	TRBV9	TRBJ2-7	-	TGTGCCAGCAGCGTCGGAGGCTACGAGCAGTACTTC	CASSVGGYEQYF
TRBD1	TRBV2	TRBJ2-2	-	TGTGCCAGCAGCTTAGACAGGGTGGGGAACACCGGGGAGCTGTTTTTT	CASSLDRVGNTGELFF
TRBD2	TRBV7-2	TRBJ2-3	-	TGTGCCAGCAGCTTAATGCGGGGGGGCCCCCAATTT	CASSLMRGGPQF
-	TRBV5-1	TRBJ1-2	-	TGCGCCAGCAGCTTGGGTGTCAGTAACTATGGCTACACCTTC	CASSLGVSNYGYTF
-	TRBV9	TRBJ1-1	-	TGTGCCAGCAGCGTATTGGCCCAACCCCAGGTTTTT	CASSVLAQPQVF
TRBD1	TRBV7-9	TRBJ2-1	-	TGTGCCAGCAGCCTTAAGGGACAGGGGATCGATGAGCAGTTCTTC	CASSLKGQGIDEQFF
-	TRBV19	TRBJ1-2	-	TGTGCCAGTAGTGTAACGGTCGGGGGTGGCTACACCTTC	CASSVTVGGGYTF
-	TRBV7-2	TRBJ2-7	once	TGTGCCAGCAGTCCCGGACAGATAAACTACGAGCAGTACTTC	CASSPGQINYEQYF
TRBD1	TRBV30	TRBJ1-1	-	TGTGCCTGGAGACGGACAGGGGTCACTGAAGCTTTCTTT	CAWRRTGVTEAFF
-	TRBV28	TRBJ1-1	-	TGTGCCAGCAGTTTGCGAGGAATGAACACTGAAGCTTTCTTT	CASSLRGMNTEAFF
TRBD1	TRBV27	TRBJ1-4	-	TGTGCCAGCAGTCCTCGACAGGGTCGGTCGGAAAAACTGTTTTTT	CASSPRQGRSEKLFF